The present entry profiles one T cell receptor (beta chain) with its context. Assay: immunoSEQ multiplex PCR; the TCRdb copy retains only in-frame clones and omits some. The table lists a few hundred thousand clones, 88% of them singletons, with roughly 14% in the top ten. This sample is drawn from a study of blood T cell repertoires in COVID-19. Study-level background: PBMCs, B-cell-depleted T cells, or T cells provided the cDNA or gDNA that made up the material.

The CDR3 totals 15 residues. Germline V gives CDR1 MNHEY, CDR2 SVGAGI. The V and J ends lost 7 bases and 0 bases respectively, with 13 bases between them. The clonotype was recovered from a woman aged 45-65 years with acute COVID-19. Specimen: PBMCs or T cells enriched from blood (not recorded which). The genes are TRBV6-5 and TRBJ1-3, with D perhaps TRBD1 (5 bases). CDR3 sequence reads: CASTRTGPSGNTIYF. The CDR3 DNA sequence: TGTGCCAGCACCCGCACAGGACCCTCTGGAAACACCATATATTTT.